This T cell receptor (beta chain) comes out of a study of cytomegalovirus exposure and HLA in healthy donors (TCRdb year 2017). Describing the broader study: An earlier analysis of several hundred of the donors reported about 280 Gb of sequence data and 95 million to 120 million unique TCR beta sequences obtained from about 179 million T cells. About 280 gigabases of sequencing data and 91 million or so unique TCR sequences made up an early release that covered fewer than 650 HLA-typed donors. Among the roughly 380 genotyped donors, 81% belonged to the genetic ancestry cluster associated with self-reported Caucasian donors. The study aimed to test whether cataloging public T cell receptors could reveal signatures of past pathogen exposure. The study used immunosequencing to profile the T cell repertoires of 670 or so subjects and linked those repertoires to cytomegalovirus serostatus. In addition to the first cohort of roughly 700 subjects, a separate validation cohort of over 90 different subjects was used. The study combined high-throughput TCR immunosequencing, statistical association of individual TCRs with disease status, and machine learning to predict cytomegalovirus infection status. In a later analysis, previously published TCR beta repertoires from some 640 donors were re-analyzed and high-resolution HLA genotyping was added so that TCR occurrence patterns could be studied. The later analysis used no new phenotypic data to find candidate immune exposures, relying instead on TCR beta sequences and their occurrence across donors. To decide whether each TCR beta V gene segment behaved as functional or pseudogenic, an earlier analysis of fewer than 750 of the donors relied on high-throughput TCR beta sequencing. Donor age, sex, ethnicity and CMV serostatus were compiled alongside the repertoire data. A later genetic analysis took genome-wide SNP genotypes for about three fifths of the 666 donors and used that subset as a discovery cohort. All discovery cohort repertoires had been generated on a single sequencing platform. HLA typing covered class I and class II loci at four-digit resolution. Typing coverage varied by locus: roughly 629-640 donors for A, B, C, DRB1 and DQB1; roughly 500 for DQA1; more than 600 for DPA1; roughly 470 for DPB1. Roughly five DR-DQ haplotypes were handled as single units for association and clustering, since linkage in the cohort was strong. Among about 360 genotyped donors of the cohort, an average of around 240,000 unique TCR beta nucleotide sequences were sequenced per donor, 15% to 20% of them non-productive. General findings and caveats noted by the study authors: In this cohort, only TCR beta chains were sequenced, and detectable features were limited by the absence of alpha or paired-chain data. A later analysis associated 16,951 TCR beta sequences with specific HLA alleles at a false discovery rate of 0.05. When HLA alleles, especially DR and DQ, strongly co-occurred, TCR associations were difficult to assign to individual alleles. In a later analysis, HLA-associated TCR beta chains were found to be more clonally expanded and to have lower generation probabilities than equally common non-associated chains. According to a later analysis, TCR association rates differed among HLA loci, with DRB1 alleles showing the most associated TCRs and HLA-C alleles showing the fewest. Across donors, most TCR sequences were observed very rarely, whereas some public TCRs were present in many individuals. In vitro tests confirmed that three of the cytomegalovirus-associated TCR beta chains recognize cytomegalovirus antigens. A total of 150 to 200 TCR beta chains were listed by the study as associated with cytomegalovirus. V-gene and J-gene trimming of TCR beta chains was associated with a missense DCLRE1C variant in a later genetic analysis, and the association was replicated in an independent cohort. A further reported finding was that TCR beta sequences accurately predicted the HLA-A and HLA-B alleles for most subjects in the first cohort. The earlier analysis of a few hundred of the donors excluded 15 to 20 rarely observed V segments, including chromosome 9 orphons, because counts were too low. A later analysis reported that several top co-occurrence clusters appeared linked to parvovirus B19, influenza, CMV and Epstein-Barr virus. HLA typing was unavailable for some donors at each locus, so association tests used only the typed subset. The only immune exposure information available for the cohort was CMV serostatus. Because the 87-base-pair reads could not distinguish some IMGT-functional V segments, including TRBV6-2 and TRBV6-3, those segments were excluded. Correlated functional status among segregating V segments might reflect linkage disequilibrium, but an unknown experimental factor could not be ruled out. According to a later analysis, most CMV-associated TCR beta chains appeared to be HLA-restricted, and the HLA associations seemed to be driven largely by CMV exposure. A cluster of highly shared sequence variants was judged likely to be a technical artifact of the sequencing pipeline. The authors suggested that the approach could potentially be extended to other disease states and immunological phenotypes. The classifier was reported to diagnose cytomegalovirus status with high specificity and sensitivity in both the original and validation cohorts. Presence/absence analyses assumed roughly uniform sequencing depth across donors, an assumption that may not hold. An earlier analysis of approximately 530 of the donors showed that most TCR beta V segments appeared in productive rearrangements either about 87% or about 30% of the time, which broadly matched IMGT annotations. Compared with the roughly 700-donor mean, donors in an Asian-associated ancestry cluster had fewer N-insertions in productive TCRs, according to a later genetic analysis.

The cohort was made up of 500 to 850 healthy bone marrow donors. Cohort members were all nominally healthy when sampled, although unrecorded immune exposures were likely present. The donor tested CMV seronegative, placing the donor among the 300 to 400 seronegative members of the cohort. Every donor gave a peripheral blood sample, and the peripheral blood mononuclear cells from that sample were used for TCR beta sequencing. The Qiagen DNeasy Blood Extraction Kit was used to extract genomic DNA from the blood cell samples. About this clone: What this receptor recognizes is not known. The input lacks base qualities; no much larger clone sits a single base away.

Library preparation employed the immunoSEQ multiplex PCR assay. A mixture of 60 forward primers for TCR Vbeta segments and 13 reverse primers for TCR Jbeta segments was used in the multiplex PCR. A multiplex PCR assay on genomic DNA amplified the CDR3 region of rearranged TCR beta genes. The Illumina HiSeq System was used to sequence the amplified TCR beta libraries as 87-base-pair reads. Per the original workflow: A later analysis tallied 75 million to 95 million unique TCR beta chains across the 666 repertoires, and 10 million to 11 million of those chains were shared by two or more donors. A nearest-neighbor algorithm error-corrected the raw reads and collapsed the reads into unique sequences, merging closely related sequences to remove PCR and sequencing errors. CDR3 sequences were aligned to IMGT reference sequences to assign V, D and J gene segments. For a sequence to be retained, a match of at least six nucleotides was required to both a V gene segment and a J gene segment. A rearrangement counted as productive if the CDR3 had no stop codons and remained in frame with V and J, and every other rearrangement counted as non-productive. CDR3 was defined by IMGT convention, running from the second conserved V-encoded cysteine to the conserved J-encoded phenylalanine. The earlier analysis of roughly 590 of the donors excluded sequences that lacked an unambiguous match to a single V gene segment. An earlier analysis of 587 of the donors called V segments functional above 56.7% productive rearrangements and segregating when the between-donor standard deviation exceeded 5%. A statistical classification framework was built to diagnose cytomegalovirus status from the catalog of TCR beta chain sequences. A later analysis assigned V and J genes by comparing TCR nucleotide sequences with IMGT/GENE-DB human TR gene sequences. A later analysis assigned CDR3 sequences and most-parsimonious VDJ recombination scenarios with the TCRdist pipeline. In a later analysis, each TCR beta chain was defined by its CDR3 amino acid sequence together with its V-gene family, and reads lacking a unique V-gene family were excluded. As a way to deal with suspected cross-contamination and a sequencing artifact, a later analysis dropped more than 500 nucleotide sequences that were highly shared and had low generation probability. In a later analysis, a clonal expansion index for each public chain was calculated from normalized within-repertoire ranks of inferred template counts. A later analysis computed generation probabilities with a VDJ recombination model fitted to out-of-frame rearrangements, and checked the results against IGoR. In a later analysis, TCR-TCR, TCR-HLA and TCR-CMV co-occurrence was scored with hypergeometric tests, and a repertoire-size bias correction was applied to TCR pairs. In a later analysis, false discovery rates were estimated by permuting HLA or CMV assignments 20 times. In a later analysis, co-occurring TCRs were grouped with DBSCAN, and TCRdist sequence similarity was added when clustering was performed within HLA-allele-positive subsets. For co-occurrence clustering, repertoires with fewer than 30,000 or more than 120,000 public chains were excluded, along with a handful of repertoires with anomalous nucleotide sharing. Held by TCRdb, this immuneACCESS table contains in-frame sequences only and omits some clones. Under half of the omission traces to an unresolved V gene where checked; the cause of the rest is unknown. That table furnishes V, J and clone size, whereas the DNA furnished D and trimming. For this sample the table gives some 200,000 clones, of which approximately 80% were detected only once. Of the sample, roughly 16% falls within the top ten clones.

Germline trimming: 3 bases from V, 3 bases from J; junction bases outside gene matches: 7. CDR1 MNHEY and CDR2 SMNVEV are derived from the germline V gene (reference sequence). From cysteine to phenylalanine, the CDR3 is 16 amino acids long. Solely the CDR3 DNA is kept, with 48 bases framed from the first base. The receptor was derived from a man aged 40-50 years in good health and CMV-seronegative. The sequenced sample consisted of PBMCs. Recombination linked TRBV27 to TRBJ2-7, and TRBD2 matches 11 of the central bases. The sequenced DNA is TGTGCCAGCAGTTTTAGAAGGACTAGCGGGTTCTACGAGCAGTACTTC. It translates to CASSFRRTSGFYEQYF.